A single sample gave rise to the 18 T cell receptor beta chains below, sequenced in a study of tumor-infiltrating lymphocytes in primary liver carcinoma (TCRdb year 2017). Without any cell sorting, total RNA and DNA were co-extracted from approximately 22-30 mg of bulk tissue using the AllPrep DNA/RNA mini kit. This sample was sequenced with an Illumina HiSeq 2500. Starting from approximately 460 ng total RNA, TCRbeta-specific cDNA was produced by reverse transcription with a constant-region primer and ProtoScript II reverse transcriptase. Three nested multiplex PCR rounds, following a slightly modified ARM-PCR procedure, were used to build the TCRbeta libraries. Each of the first two PCR rounds ran for around 10 cycles using multiplex TRBV1-TRBV30 forward primers together with a Cbeta reverse primer. Using fastp trimming at Q25 and MiXCR clonotype assembly, TCRdb reanalyzed the public sequencing data and kept in-frame beta chains. Rows are unified per CDR3 protein, each entry keeping the most common DNA and genes. For this sample the table gives around 50,000 distinct CDR3 sequences, of which about 80% were detected only once. In total, the top ten clones hold around 28% of the sample.

The sequencing input was liver tumor tissue from sampling region 3. The intended sense of this specimen's cell subset or site label: tumor region T3, left-lateral pole. The receptor source for this set is a man aged 35-49 years with primary liver carcinoma and hepatitis B virus infection.

The V and J genes are TRBV5-1 and TRBJ2-7; 12 bases align to TRBD2. The CDR3 is 15 amino acids. The germline gives CDR1 SGHRS, CDR2 YFSETQ. V lost 4 bases to trimming and J lost 3 bases; unmatched junction nucleotides: 5. CDR3 DNA sequence: TGCGCCAGCAGCGTGACTAGCGGGGGTATCTACGAGCAGTACTTC. It encodes CASSVTSGGIYEQYF. Supplemented by reference TRBV5-1 and TRBJ2-7, the full variable domain reads KAGVTQTPRYLIKTRGQQVTLSCSPISGHRSVSWYQQTPGQGLQFLFEYFSETQRNKGNFPGRFSGRQFSNSRSEMNVSTLELGDSALYLCASSVTSGGIYEQYFGPGTRLTVT.

As for this clonotype: This likely comes from a read error, as the CDR3 has no conserved phenylalanine or tryptophan at its end. The gene calls are TRBV11-2 and TRBJ1-5; D might be TRBD1 (5 bases). The CDR3 runs 16 residues. Germline CDR1 reads SGHAT; CDR2 reads FQNNGV. As DNA, the CDR3 is TGTACCAGCAGTCCCGGCGGGGGGTATGACAATCAGCCCCAGCATTCT. It yields the protein CTSSPGGGYDNQPQHS.

Turning to this clonotype: An end of the junction differs from the germline gene, which may be a read error. The chain carries TRBV11-2 and TRBJ2-7; 7 nucleotides agree with TRBD2. Germline loops: CDR1 SGHAT, CDR2 FQNNGV. The length of the CDR3 is 13 residues. Here the CDR3 reads CASSWEGHYEQYF. The CDR3 region has the DNA TGTGCAAGCAGTTGGGAGGGCCATTACGAGCAGTACTTC.

Worth noting for this clonotype: One end of the junction varies from germline; a read error may be responsible. V gene TRBV4-2 combines with J gene TRBJ2-1; D is ambiguous. This CDR3 is 15 amino acids long. The V gene's germline CDR1 is LGHNA and CDR2 YNFKEQ. CDR3: CASSQDVNTVDAQLF. CDR3 sequence (DNA): TGTGCCAGCAGCCAAGATGTTAACACCGTGGATGCGCAGTTATTC.

Note on this clonotype: The junction does not match germline at one end; this may be a read error. This chain links TRBV5-6 with TRBJ1-1; TRBD1 might be the D (6 bases). The CDR3 runs to 17 residues. Germline V gene data show CDR1 as SGHDT and CDR2 as YYEEEE. The CDR3: CAGSLDSTRRGATEAFF. CDR3 coding DNA: TGTGCCGGCAGCTTGGATAGTACGAGAAGGGGGGCCACCGAAGCTTTCTTT.

This clonotype has a single count. One junction end does not reproduce the germline sequence, and a read error may be involved. This chain's CDR3 is CASSLTPSTGELPF. DNA of the CDR3: TGTGCCAGCAGTTTAACACCGAGCACCGGGGAGCTGCCTTTT. The rearrangement joins TRBV6-5 to TRBJ2-2; a possible D gene is TRBD2 (5 bases). CDR3 length equals 14 residues. In germline, CDR1 is MNHEY, CDR2 SVGAGI.

The V gene is TRBV10-1, the J gene TRBJ2-7; D is uncertain. CDR1 is WNHNN, CDR2 SYGVQD, per germline (reference sequence). This CDR3 comprises 13 residues. V was cut by 10 bases and J by 0 bases, with 13 bases left in between. The CDR3 loop is CANSTTYSYEQYF. CDR3 DNA: TGCGCCAACAGCACGACATACTCCTACGAGCAGTACTTC.

This clonotype was detected ten times or more. The V gene is TRBV12-3 or TRBV12-4, the J gene TRBJ1-1; TRBD1 matches at 7 bases. The CDR3 runs to 13 residues. The ends lost 3 bases at V and 3 bases at J; junction bases unmatched: 1. The CDR3 region is CASSFQGDTEAFF. The CDR3 bases are TGTGCCAGCAGTTTTCAGGGGGACACTGAAGCTTTCTTT.

The rearrangement joins TRBV7-9 to TRBJ2-6; possibly TRBD2 for D (5 bases). V lost 7 bases and J lost 4, with 14 bases in between. The germline V gene encodes CDR1 SEHNR and CDR2 FQNEAQ (reference sequence). The CDR3 is made up of 15 amino acids. The CDR3, as DNA: TGTGCCAGCACCGGGGAAGGCTCCGGGGCCAACGTCCTGACTTTC. Its translation is CASTGEGSGANVLTF.

This clonotype was observed a handful of times. In DNA form, the CDR3 reads TGCGCCAGCAGCTTGGGGCAGGGGGCAGGTCAGCCCCAGCATTTT. This codes for CASSLGQGAGQPQHF. The chain uses TRBV5-1 and TRBJ1-5; 8 bases line up with TRBD1. The germline V gene has CDR1 SGHRS and CDR2 YFSETQ. This CDR3 spans 15 amino acids. V gave up 0 bases and J gave up 6 bases; unmatched junction bases: 5.

As for this clonotype: The junction shows a germline mismatch at one end, possibly a read error. V usage is TRBV6-1 and J usage is TRBJ1-5; D is ambiguous. Germline-derived CDR1 and CDR2 are MNHNS and SASEGT. The CDR3 loop spans 15 amino acids. CDR3 in amino acids: CASSESWTYNQSQHF. In nucleotides, the CDR3 is TGTGCCAGCAGTGAAAGTTGGACCTATAATCAGTCCCAGCATTTT.

About this clonotype itself: Mismatch with germline at one junction end may stem from a read error. The chain has TRBV19 and TRBJ2-1; TRBD1 agrees at 10 bases. The CDR3 is 15 residues long. Germline V gene sequence: CDR1 LNHDA, CDR2 SQIVND (reference sequence). The DNA for the CDR3 is TGTTCCAGTAGTATAGGGACAGGGGAGAACAATGAACAGTTCTTC. This sequence encodes CSSSIGTGENNEQFF.

As to this clonotype: A junction end diverges from the germline sequence, so it may reflect a read error. V and J are TRBV11-1 and TRBJ2-1; 14 bases agree with TRBD2. The CDR3 has 17 residues. From germline, CDR1 is SGHAT and CDR2 FQDESV (reference sequence). The CDR3 DNA is TGTGCCAGCAACCTGGGACTAGCGGGAGAAGTTGACAGTGAGCGGTTCTTC. Its translation: CASNLGLAGEVDSERFF.

A note on this clonotype: The final CDR3 position lacks the conserved phenylalanine or tryptophan, pointing to a likely read error. The gene calls are TRBV6-5 and TRBJ1-6; D is undetermined. Germline V CDR1 and CDR2: MNHEY, SVGAGI. This CDR3 comprises 13 residues. V lost 6 bases and J lost 4, with 7 bases in between. CDR3 amino acids: CASRVLYNSPLHS. The CDR3 DNA sequence: TGTGCCAGCAGGGTTTTGTATAATTCACCCCTCCACTCT.

This chain links TRBV6-6 with TRBJ2-2; 7 bases fit TRBD2. The junction had 4 bases not matched to a gene; V was cut back by 2 bases and J by 10 bases. The germline gives CDR1 MNHNY, CDR2 SVGAGI (reference sequence). This CDR3 spans 13 amino acids. CDR3 sequence (DNA): TGTGCCAGCAGTTACCCGGGGGGTGAGGAGCTGTTTTTT. Residues: CASSYPGGEELFF.

Note on this clonotype: At one end the junction does not follow the germline gene, possibly because of a read error. The chain combines TRBV11-1 with TRBJ2-3, with 8 bases lining up with TRBD2. The CDR3 is made up of 16 amino acids. Germline CDR1 SGHAT, CDR2 FQDESV (reference sequence). The DNA of the CDR3 is TGTGCCAGCAGCACCGCGCGGGGGGCCCAAGCAGATACGCAGTACTTT. Its protein is CASSTARGAQADTQYF.

About this clonotype itself: Just one base apart from a much larger clone, this may be a read error. Written as DNA, the CDR3 is TGTGCCAGCAGCACAAGCAGCTTGGGCAGTTACGAGCAGTACTTC. This sequence encodes CASSTSSLGSYEQYF. V is TRBV28 and J is TRBJ2-7, with D unresolved. With 6 bases removed from V and 4 bases from J, the gap between germline ends came to 19 bases. The CDR3 runs 15 residues. Germline CDR1 and CDR2: MDHEN and SYDVKM.

The chain combines TRBV6-5 with TRBJ1-1, with D perhaps matching TRBD1 (5 bases). V was shortened by 4 bases and J by 1 base, with 10 bases between the two germline ends. CDR1 is MNHEY, CDR2 SVGAGI, per germline. This CDR3 is built from 14 residues. In DNA, the CDR3 is TGTGCCAGCAGTTTGAGGGGAGCGAACACTGAAGCTTTCTTT. Amino acid sequence: CASSLRGANTEAFF.